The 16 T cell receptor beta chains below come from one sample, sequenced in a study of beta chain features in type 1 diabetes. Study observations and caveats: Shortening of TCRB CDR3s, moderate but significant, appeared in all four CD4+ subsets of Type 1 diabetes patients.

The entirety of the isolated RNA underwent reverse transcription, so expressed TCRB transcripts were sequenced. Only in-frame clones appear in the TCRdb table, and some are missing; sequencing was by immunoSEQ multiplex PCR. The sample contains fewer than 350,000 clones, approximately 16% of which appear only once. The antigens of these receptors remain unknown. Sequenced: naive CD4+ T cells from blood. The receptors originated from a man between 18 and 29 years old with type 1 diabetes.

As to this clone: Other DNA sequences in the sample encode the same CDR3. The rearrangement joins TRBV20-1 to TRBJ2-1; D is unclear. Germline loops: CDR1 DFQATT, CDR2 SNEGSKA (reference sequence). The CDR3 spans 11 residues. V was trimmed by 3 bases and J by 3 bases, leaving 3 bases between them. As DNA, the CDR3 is TGCAGTGCTAGCAGCTACAATGAGCAGTTCTTC. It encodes CSASSYNEQFF.

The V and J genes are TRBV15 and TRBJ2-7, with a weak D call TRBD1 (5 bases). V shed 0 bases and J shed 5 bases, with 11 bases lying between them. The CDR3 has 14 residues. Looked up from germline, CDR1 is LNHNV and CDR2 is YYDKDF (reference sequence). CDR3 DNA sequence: TGTGCCACCAGCAGAGACAGGGTCCTAGACGAGCAGTACTTC. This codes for CATSRDRVLDEQYF.

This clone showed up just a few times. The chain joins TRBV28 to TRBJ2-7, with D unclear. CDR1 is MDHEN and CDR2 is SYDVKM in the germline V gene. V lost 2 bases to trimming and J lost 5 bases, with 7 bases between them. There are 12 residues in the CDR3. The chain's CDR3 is CASSLLIDEQYF. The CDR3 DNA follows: TGTGCCAGCAGTTTACTAATCGACGAGCAGTACTTC.

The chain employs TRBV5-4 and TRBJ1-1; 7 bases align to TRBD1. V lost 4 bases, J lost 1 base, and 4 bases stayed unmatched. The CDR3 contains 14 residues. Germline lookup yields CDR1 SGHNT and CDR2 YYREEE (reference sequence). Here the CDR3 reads CASSTYRGNTEAFF. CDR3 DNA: TGTGCCAGCAGCACCTACAGGGGGAACACTGAAGCTTTCTTT.

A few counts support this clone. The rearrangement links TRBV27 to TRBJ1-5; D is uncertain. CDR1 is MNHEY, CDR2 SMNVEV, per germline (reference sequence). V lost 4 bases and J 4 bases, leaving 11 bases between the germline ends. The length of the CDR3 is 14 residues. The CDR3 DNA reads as TGTGCCAGCAGTTCCCGTAATCCTAATCAGCCCCAGCATTTT. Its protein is CASSSRNPNQPQHF.

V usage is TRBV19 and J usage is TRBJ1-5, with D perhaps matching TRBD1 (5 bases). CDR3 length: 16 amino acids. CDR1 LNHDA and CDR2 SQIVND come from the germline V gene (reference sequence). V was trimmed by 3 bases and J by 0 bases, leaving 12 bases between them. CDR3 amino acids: CASSIATAYSNQPQHF. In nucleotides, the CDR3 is TGTGCCAGTAGTATCGCGACAGCCTATAGCAATCAGCCCCAGCATTTT. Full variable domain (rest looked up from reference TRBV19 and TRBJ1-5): DGGITQSPKYLFRKEGQNVTLSCEQNLNHDAMYWYRQDPGQGLRLIYYSQIVNDFQKGDIAEGYSVSREKKESFPLTVTSAQKNPTAFYLCASSIATAYSNQPQHFGDGTRLSIL.

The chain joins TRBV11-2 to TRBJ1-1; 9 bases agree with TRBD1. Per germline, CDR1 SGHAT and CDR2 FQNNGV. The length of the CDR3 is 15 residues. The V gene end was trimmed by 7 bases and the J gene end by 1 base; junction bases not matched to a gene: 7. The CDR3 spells CASTPRGQGNTEAFF. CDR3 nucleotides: TGTGCCAGCACACCACGGGGACAGGGGAACACTGAAGCTTTCTTT.

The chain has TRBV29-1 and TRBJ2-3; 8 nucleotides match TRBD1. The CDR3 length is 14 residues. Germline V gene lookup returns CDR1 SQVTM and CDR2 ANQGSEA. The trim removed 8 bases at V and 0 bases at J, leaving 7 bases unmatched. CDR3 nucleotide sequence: TGCAGCCTGAAACGGACAGGGAGCACAGATACGCAGTATTTT. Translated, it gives CSLKRTGSTDTQYF.

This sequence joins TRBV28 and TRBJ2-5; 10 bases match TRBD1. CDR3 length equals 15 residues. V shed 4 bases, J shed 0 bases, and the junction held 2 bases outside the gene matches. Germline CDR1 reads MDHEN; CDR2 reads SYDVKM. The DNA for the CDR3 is TGTGCCAGCAGTTCGGGACAGGGGCACCAAGAGACCCAGTACTTC. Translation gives CASSSGQGHQETQYF.

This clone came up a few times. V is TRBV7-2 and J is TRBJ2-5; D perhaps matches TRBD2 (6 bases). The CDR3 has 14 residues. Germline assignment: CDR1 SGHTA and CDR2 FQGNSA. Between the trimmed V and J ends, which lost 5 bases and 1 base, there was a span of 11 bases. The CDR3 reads CASSARTIQETQYF. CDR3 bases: TGTGCCAGCAGCGCCCGGACTATCCAAGAGACCCAGTACTTC.

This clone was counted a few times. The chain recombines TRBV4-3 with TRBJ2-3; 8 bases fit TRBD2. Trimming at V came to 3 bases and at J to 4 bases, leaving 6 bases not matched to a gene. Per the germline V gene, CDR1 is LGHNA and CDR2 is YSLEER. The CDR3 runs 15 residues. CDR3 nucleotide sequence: TGCGCCAGCAGCCAGAATCGGGGGGGTGCAGATACGCAGTATTTT. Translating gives CASSQNRGGADTQYF.

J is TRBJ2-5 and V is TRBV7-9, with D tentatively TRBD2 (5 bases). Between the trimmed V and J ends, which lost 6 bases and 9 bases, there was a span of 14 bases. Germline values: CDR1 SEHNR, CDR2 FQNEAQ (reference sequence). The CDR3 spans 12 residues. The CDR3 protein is CASSRSGRAQYF. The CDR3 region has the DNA TGTGCCAGCAGTAGAAGTGGGCGGGCCCAGTACTTC.

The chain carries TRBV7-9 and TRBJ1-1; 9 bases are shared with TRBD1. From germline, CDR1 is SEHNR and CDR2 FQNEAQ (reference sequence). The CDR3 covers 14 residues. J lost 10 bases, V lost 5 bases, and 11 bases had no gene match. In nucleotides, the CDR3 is TGTGCCAGCAGCCCCGCGGGGACAGGGTCTCGAGCTTTCTTT. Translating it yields CASSPAGTGSRAFF.

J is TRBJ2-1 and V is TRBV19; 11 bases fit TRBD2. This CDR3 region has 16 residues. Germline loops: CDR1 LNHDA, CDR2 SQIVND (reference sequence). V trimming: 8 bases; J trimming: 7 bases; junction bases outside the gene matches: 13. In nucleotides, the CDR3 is TGTGCCAGTGCGGGGACTAGCGGAACCGGTGGGAATGAGCAGTTCTTC. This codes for CASAGTSGTGGNEQFF. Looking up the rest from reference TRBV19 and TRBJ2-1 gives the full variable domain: DGGITQSPKYLFRKEGQNVTLSCEQNLNHDAMYWYRQDPGQGLRLIYYSQIVNDFQKGDIAEGYSVSREKKESFPLTVTSAQKNPTAFYLCASAGTSGTGGNEQFFGPGTRLTVL.

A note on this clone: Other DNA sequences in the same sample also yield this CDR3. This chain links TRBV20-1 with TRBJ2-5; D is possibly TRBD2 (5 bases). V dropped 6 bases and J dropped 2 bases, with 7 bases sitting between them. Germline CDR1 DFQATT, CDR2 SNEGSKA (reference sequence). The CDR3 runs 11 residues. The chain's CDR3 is CSAAGQETQYF. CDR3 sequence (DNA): TGCAGTGCGGCGGGTCAAGAGACCCAGTACTTC.

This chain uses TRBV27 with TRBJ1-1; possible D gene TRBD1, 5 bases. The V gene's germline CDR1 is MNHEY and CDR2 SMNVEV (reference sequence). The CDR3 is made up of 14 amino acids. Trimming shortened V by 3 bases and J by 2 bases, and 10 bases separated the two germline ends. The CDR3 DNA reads TGTGCCAGCAGTTTCGACAGATCTAACACTGAAGCTTTCTTT. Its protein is CASSFDRSNTEAFF.